This T cell receptor beta chain is from a study of CD8 T cells in ankylosing spondylitis. Study outcomes and limitations: The study looked at matched synovial fluid samples from ankylosing spondylitis patients. Disease-linked clones were reported to be significantly enriched there. Previously reported in reactive arthritis synovial fluid and blood were some of the motif variants. Peripheral blood held disease-linked clones only at relatively low frequency, and these were CD8+.

Germline V gives CDR1 SEHNR, CDR2 FQNEAQ (reference sequence). CDR3 length: 13 residues. Trimming took off 1 base at V and 10 bases at J, with 11 bases between the two ends. Concerning this clonotype itself: The antigen remains undetermined.

Scientists made TCR beta libraries using quantitative 5'-RACE with molecular barcodes. TCRdb used MiXCR to reprocess the 5' RACE reads, holding one entry per CDR3 protein. Of around 28,000 distinct CDR3 sequences in the sample, around 30% are singletons; the top ten hold over 40%. The chain uses TRBV7-9 and TRBJ2-1, with D perhaps TRBD2 (5 bases). Sequencing was carried out using synovial fluid, either unsorted or a sorted T cell fraction (not recorded which). The sequence derives from a male donor with ankylosing spondylitis. In nucleotides, the CDR3 is TGTGCCAGCAGCTTAGAACTAGTCCTAGAGCAGTTCTTC. Its protein is CASSLELVLEQFF. The variable domain in full, with the rest retrieved from reference TRBV7-9 and TRBJ2-1, is DTGVSQNPRHKITKRGQNVTFRCDPISEHNRLYWYRQTLGQGPEFLTYFQNEAQLEKSRLLSDRFSAERPKGSFSTLEIQRTEQGDSAMYLCASSLELVLEQFFGPGTRLTVL.